Listed below are T cell receptor beta chains from one sample, sequenced in a study of cytomegalovirus exposure and HLA in healthy donors. Generated by immunoSEQ multiplex PCR, the TCRdb table keeps only in-frame clones and is missing some. The data contain more than 95,000 clones, 78% of them singletons. Sequenced sample: PBMCs. The receptors stem from a middle-aged woman in good health and CMV-seronegative. CDR3s include the opening cysteine and the closing phenylalanine or tryptophan. The D gene is left open where the match is weak. Size tells how often a clone was seen (once, few, many) or the class of an expanded clone, and some rows leave it out.

clone size	CDR3 length	V gene	D gene	J gene	CDR3 DNA	CDR3 protein
few	16	TRBV2	.	TRBJ2-2	TGTGCCAGCAGTGAAGTCTCAGGCCCGAACACCGGGGAGCTGTTTTTT	CASSEVSGPNTGELFF
.	17	TRBV5-1	TRBD2	TRBJ2-7	TGCGCCAGCAGCTTGGCTCCTATAGCGGGGTCGGCGCACGAGCAGTACTTC	CASSLAPIAGSAHEQYF
.	16	TRBV5-4	.	TRBJ2-3	TGTGCCAGCAGCTCGACAGCCCCAGCCTTCACAGATACGCAGTATTTT	CASSSTAPAFTDTQYF
.	18	TRBV28	TRBD1	TRBJ2-4	TGTGCCAGCAGTTTCCTTGGGGACAGGGCCTCGGCCAAAAACAGTCAGTACTTC	CASSFLGDRASAKNSQYF
.	17	TRBV7-8	TRBD2	TRBJ2-4	TGTGCCAGCAGCCCGATCGGGGGGGACGGAGCCAAAAACAGTCAGTACTTC	CASSPIGGDGAKNSQYF
.	15	TRBV2	TRBD1	TRBJ2-6	TGTGCCAGCAGGGAGGGACAGGCTGGGGCCAACGTCCTGACTTTC	CASREGQAGANVLTF
once	13	TRBV18	.	TRBJ2-5	TGTGCCAGCTCACCAGGGCTCCAAGAGACCCAGTACTTC	CASSPGLQETQYF
.	13	TRBV4-2	.	TRBJ1-5	TGTGCCAGCAGCCAAGATACAGGCCAGCCCCAGCATTTT	CASSQDTGQPQHF
.	16	TRBV5-4	TRBD2	TRBJ2-5	TGTGCCAGCAGCGCCGGTCTGGAGCGGGGCCAAGAGACCCAGTACTTC	CASSAGLERGQETQYF
.	15	TRBV10-1	TRBD2	TRBJ2-1	TGCGCCAGCAGTACCGGGACTAGCGGTTACAATGAGCAGTTCTTC	CASSTGTSGYNEQFF
once	14	TRBV7-9	.	TRBJ2-7	TGTTCCAGCAGCTCCTCCGGGACTCCGGCCGAGCAGTACTTC	CSSSSSGTPAEQYF
.	14	TRBV11-2	.	TRBJ1-2	TGTGCCAGCAGCTTAGGGGGGGGCACCTATGGCTACACCTTC	CASSLGGGTYGYTF
.	14	TRBV28	.	TRBJ1-1	TGTGCCAGCATGGGGCACGGAGAGTACACTGAAGCTTTCTTT	CASMGHGEYTEAFF
.	14	TRBV6-1	.	TRBJ2-7	TGTGCCAGCAGCCCCATGGGGCAAGTGAACGAGCAGTACTTC	CASSPMGQVNEQYF
.	13	TRBV27	.	TRBJ2-7	TGTGCCAGCAGTTTAACCCCGAGTTACGAGCAGTACTTC	CASSLTPSYEQYF
.	14	TRBV19	.	TRBJ1-2	TGTGCCAGTAGTATCGGCGGGGACCACTATGGCTACACCTTC	CASSIGGDHYGYTF
once	16	TRBV4-2	.	TRBJ1-2	TGTGCCAGCAGACGCAGTTCCGGTGACTCTAACTATGGCTACACCTTC	CASRRSSGDSNYGYTF
.	13	TRBV9	TRBD2	TRBJ2-2	TGTGCCAGCAGCGGGGGGGGCACCGGGGAGCTGTTTTTT	CASSGGGTGELFF
few	15	TRBV10-1	.	TRBJ2-1	TGCGCCAGCAGTGAGCAAAAGCGGAGGGGTAATGAGCAGTTCTTC	CASSEQKRRGNEQFF
.	13	TRBV5-4	.	TRBJ2-2	TGTGCCAGCAGCTCCCCGGTTGCCGGGGAGCTGTTTTTT	CASSSPVAGELFF
.	11	TRBV6-6	TRBD2	TRBJ2-3	TGTGCCAGCAGTTTAGCGGGAAGGCAGTATTTT	CASSLAGRQYF
.	17	TRBV10-3	TRBD1	TRBJ1-2	TGTGCCATCAGCGATGCTCCGGGACAGGGTAGAGGCTATGGCTACACCTTC	CAISDAPGQGRGYGYTF
.	18	TRBV7-9	.	TRBJ1-2	TGTGCCAGCAGCTTAGTCGTTTTAGCAGCCAAACATTCCTATGGCTACACCTTC	CASSLVVLAAKHSYGYTF
.	15	TRBV2	.	TRBJ2-5	TGTGCCAGCAGGGAGGGACTCTTCGATCTAGAGACCCAGTACTTC	CASREGLFDLETQYF
.	16	TRBV11-2	TRBD2	TRBJ2-3	TGTGCCAGCAGCGTCGGGACTAGCGGTCGCACAGATACGCAGTATTTT	CASSVGTSGRTDTQYF
once	14	TRBV7-9	.	TRBJ1-1	TGTGCCAGTACCTTTGGGGGGATGAACACTGAAGCTTTCTTT	CASTFGGMNTEAFF
.	17	TRBV19	.	TRBJ2-1	TGTGCCAGTAGTTGGTCGTTAGCGGACTCTGACTACAATGAGCAGTTCTTC	CASSWSLADSDYNEQFF
.	13	TRBV11-2	.	TRBJ2-5	TGTGCCAGCAGCTTAGAGGGAGGAGAGACCCAGTACTTC	CASSLEGGETQYF
.	14	TRBV4-3	.	TRBJ2-7	TGCGCCAGCAGCCAGCAACCGGGACTCACCGAGCAGTACTTC	CASSQQPGLTEQYF
.	13	TRBV27	.	TRBJ2-1	TGTGCCAGCAGTTTATGGGGTAGGGGTGAGCAGTTCTTC	CASSLWGRGEQFF
.	15	TRBV5-1	.	TRBJ2-5	TGCGCCAGCCGCGAACCAACAGGTAGCTTAGAGACCCAGTACTTC	CASREPTGSLETQYF
.	13	TRBV9	TRBD1	TRBJ1-1	TGTGCCAGCAGCGTGTCGACAGGGGGTATGACTTTCTTT	CASSVSTGGMTFF
.	15	TRBV9	.	TRBJ1-1	TGTGCCAGCAGCCCAAACTGGGGGGGGAACACTGAAGCTTTCTTT	CASSPNWGGNTEAFF
.	13	TRBV2	TRBD2	TRBJ2-7	TGTGCCAGCACCTTGGCGGGAGACTACGAGCAGTACTTC	CASTLAGDYEQYF
.	17	TRBV4-1	.	TRBJ1-3	TGCGCCAGCAGCCAACCCCGAGTTGGTTACTCTGGAAACACCATATATTTT	CASSQPRVGYSGNTIYF
.	17	TRBV30	.	TRBJ1-1	TGTGCCTGGATTCCGGCCGGGAGGAGCCCCCTTTGGACTGAAGCTTTCTTT	CAWIPAGRSPLWTEAFF
.	16	TRBV4-2	.	TRBJ2-1	TGTGCCAGCAGCCAAGAGGTGGAGGGACCCTACAATGAGCAGTTCTTC	CASSQEVEGPYNEQFF
.	15	TRBV2	.	TRBJ1-1	TGTGCCAGCAGTGACGGTAGGCTTCGGAGGACTGAAGCTTTCTTT	CASSDGRLRRTEAFF
.	14	TRBV2	.	TRBJ2-7	TGTGCCAGCACCTCGACAGGCCAATCCTACGAGCAGTACTTC	CASTSTGQSYEQYF
.	14	TRBV28	.	TRBJ2-7	TGTGCCGTAACTTCTGCCGGTTCTTCCTACGAGCAGTACTTC	CAVTSAGSSYEQYF
.	15	TRBV7-2	TRBD1	TRBJ1-5	TGTGCCAGCAGCTTCCAGACAGGGAGCAATCAGCCCCAGCATTTT	CASSFQTGSNQPQHF
few	13	TRBV4-1	TRBD2	TRBJ2-1	TGCGCCAGCAGCCCCCGGACTAGTAATGAGCAGTTCTTC	CASSPRTSNEQFF
.	15	TRBV7-2	.	TRBJ2-3	TGTGCCAGCAGCCGGGTAGGAACTAGCACAGATACGCAGTATTTT	CASSRVGTSTDTQYF
.	16	TRBV7-9	TRBD1	TRBJ1-1	TGTGCCAGCAGCCCTCGGGACAGTTACATGAACACTGAAGCTTTCTTT	CASSPRDSYMNTEAFF
.	11	TRBV27	.	TRBJ1-2	TGTGCCAGCAGCCCGGGCTATGGCTACACCTTC	CASSPGYGYTF
.	15	TRBV4-3	TRBD1	TRBJ2-5	TGCGCCAGCAGCCGGGAGACAGGGCCCCAAGAGACCCAGTACTTC	CASSRETGPQETQYF
.	12	TRBV5-1	.	TRBJ1-4	TGCGCCAGCAGGGACGGGGGTGAAAAACTGTTTTTT	CASRDGGEKLFF
.	14	TRBV5-1	.	TRBJ1-1	TGCGCCAGCAGCTTGGTCGGGGTGGGAACTGAAGCTTTCTTT	CASSLVGVGTEAFF
.	17	TRBV7-9	.	TRBJ2-5	TGTGCCAGCAGCGATCTGTTTGGGGCGCAACGGAAAGAGACCCAGTACTTC	CASSDLFGAQRKETQYF
.	15	TRBV25-1	TRBD1	TRBJ2-3	TGTGCCAGCAGTCGGGACAGGGGGCCCCCAGATACGCAGTATTTT	CASSRDRGPPDTQYF
many	14	TRBV7-9	.	TRBJ1-3	TGTGCCAGCAGCTCAAATCGAGCTGGAAACACCATATATTTT	CASSSNRAGNTIYF
few	11	TRBV28	.	TRBJ1-1	TGTGCCAGCAGTGAGGGAGTCGAAGCTTTCTTT	CASSEGVEAFF
.	15	TRBV5-4	TRBD2	TRBJ2-1	TGTGCCAGCAGCCTGTCTAGCGGGAGTCACAATGAGCAGTTCTTC	CASSLSSGSHNEQFF
.	15	TRBV23-1	TRBD1	TRBJ2-2	TGCGCCAGCAGTCAATCGGGACAGTCCACCGGGGAGCTGTTTTTT	CASSQSGQSTGELFF